One T cell receptor (beta chain) is described in this entry. The antigen it recognizes is unknown. Base-call qualities are not available, and no considerably larger clone is one nucleotide away. The source of the sample is a study of T cell responses to AZD1222 COVID-19 vaccine (dated by TCRdb to the early 2020s). Notes on the research overall: AZD1222 recipients given second doses at about 4 weeks or at about 12 weeks were pooled, since spike-specific TCR depth and breadth were not found to differ between the two schedules. A total of 230 to 250 trial participants underwent TCR sequencing, of whom around 200 received two doses of AZD1222 and around 26 received two doses of the MenACWY control vaccine. Trial participants were enrolled by age into subgroups of 18-55, 56-69 and 70-plus years, and 148, 28 and 57 TCR-sequenced participants, respectively, were included in these subgroups.

The CDR1 and CDR2 encoded by the germline V gene (reference sequence) are LNHDA and SQIVND. CDR3 length: 15 amino acids, cysteine to phenylalanine. The DNA shown is the 45-base CDR3, in frame from base 1. For this chain, trimming is 3 bases at the V end and 5 bases at the J end, and the number of junction bases without a gene match is 8. In light of the paper, this sample's time point label describes: baseline before first vaccination. Vaccinee samples came from UK trials COV001 and COV002, including a single-blind randomized controlled phase 2/3 trial of AZD1222 (ChAdOx1 nCoV-19) in healthy adults. For TCRbeta chain sequencing, PBMC samples from trial participants were taken at day 0 and at day 28 after the second dose. The CDR3 regions of human TCRbeta chains were analyzed by immunosequencing. In the paper's pipeline: Repertoire TCRs were checked for matches against a reference library of SARS-CoV-2-specific TCRs that had been generated using the MIRA antigen-specificity platform. Breadth was defined as the fraction of unique TCRs that were SARS-CoV-2-associated. Depth was defined as the fraction of total T cells that were SARS-CoV-2-associated. Using the MIRA data, each spike-specific TCR was mapped to the spike region that the TCR reacts to and placed in a CD4 or CD8 class. Log10-transformed breadth and depth values were compared by one-way ANOVA with Sidak's multiple comparisons tests. This is the immuneACCESS table as TCRdb keeps it, with only in-frame sequences that have V and J called. A part of the clones is gone; compared with another copy, unresolved V genes explain less than half, and the rest is unexplained. V, J and clone size derive from that table, while D and trimming were established from the DNA sequence. A total of some 140,000 clones appear in this sample, about 80% of them only once. Over 3.5% of the sample is in the top ten clones.

What the study reported, not specific to this receptor: A significant rise in spike-specific TCR breadth and depth was observed after two AZD1222 doses relative to day 0 and relative to MenACWY recipients. In the small 56-69-year group, the increase in depth fell short of significance, most likely because of low power. Reportedly, close to half of the unique spike-specific TCRs recognized epitopes lying outside the regions that are mutated in the B.1.351 and B.1.1.7 variants. Because no samples from the day 14 peak response were available, repertoires could be characterized only after the peak T cell response. Participants were mostly white British and included more females than males, and it was suggested by the authors that clonal diversity may have been underestimated. The vaccine-associated CD4 TCRs covered the entire spike protein, and the dominant responses fell in regions 160-218 and 743-854. Conclusions about previously exposed vaccinees are limited because only six or seven AZD1222 recipients were SARS-CoV-2 seropositive at baseline.

Sequences were derived from peripheral blood, sampled on day 0 of AZD1222 vaccination. The sequence is built from TRBV19 and TRBJ2-7; TRBD1 lines up with 9 middle nucleotides. The clonotype originates from an adult in good health. The CDR3 reads CASSIRTGELDEQYF. The nucleotide sequence reads TGTGCCAGTAGTATCAGGACAGGGGAACTTGACGAGCAGTACTTC.